The 5 T cell receptor beta chains reported below all come from one sample, sequenced in a study of cytomegalovirus exposure and HLA in healthy donors. Primers: 60 Vbeta forward and 13 Jbeta reverse. Some clones are missing from TCRdb's copy, which holds only in-frame ones; the method was immunoSEQ multiplex PCR. This sample carries 120,000 or so clones, about 80% of them seen once, and the ten largest clones take approximately 8.4%. The specimen sequenced was PBMCs. These TCRs come from a man aged 30 to 39 in good health and CMV-seropositive.

The chain couples TRBV2 to TRBJ1-2; no clear D gene. This CDR3 spans 12 amino acids. Per the germline V gene, CDR1 is SNHLY and CDR2 is FYNNEI. The V end was cut by 1 base, the J end by 8 bases, with 8 bases between. The DNA for the CDR3 is TGTGCCAGCAGTGAAGAGACTTACGGCTACACCTTC. Amino acids: CASSEETYGYTF.

The J gene is TRBJ1-5, the V gene TRBV14; a weak D match, TRBD1 (6 bases). The germline gives CDR1 SGHDN, CDR2 FVKESK. This CDR3 is built from 16 residues. V dropped 7 bases and J dropped 4 bases, with 20 bases sitting between them. CDR3 region: CASNSERGGPNQPQHF. The CDR3 DNA is TGTGCCAGCAACTCAGAGCGAGGGGGTCCTAATCAGCCCCAGCATTTT.

The rearrangement uses TRBV30 and TRBJ1-5; no reliable D call. The ends were cut back, 1 base at V and 0 bases at J, with 7 bases in the middle. Looked up from germline, CDR1 is GTSNPN and CDR2 is SVGIG (reference sequence). The CDR3 spans 14 residues. The CDR3: CAWSGRYSNQPQHF. The CDR3 DNA reads as TGTGCCTGGAGTGGCAGGTATAGCAATCAGCCCCAGCATTTT.

J is TRBJ1-6 and V is TRBV27; 8 bases match TRBD1. Per the germline V gene, CDR1 is MNHEY and CDR2 is SMNVEV (reference sequence). CDR3 length: 14 amino acids. V lost 2 bases, J lost 9 bases, and 3 bases stayed unmatched. The CDR3 coding sequence is TGTGCCAGCAGTTTAGGACAGGGTCGTTCACCCCTCCACTTT. Protein sequence: CASSLGQGRSPLHF.

This clone has only one observation. The chain uses TRBV5-5 and TRBJ1-5; D call uncertain. V gave up 1 base and J gave up 2 bases, with 7 bases separating them. CDR3 length equals 14 residues. Germline CDR1 and CDR2: SGHKS and YYEKEE (reference sequence). CDR3 amino acids: CASSLLGGNQPQHF. CDR3 in DNA: TGTGCCAGCAGCTTGTTGGGAGGCAATCAGCCCCAGCATTTT.